This TCR beta chain was recovered during a study of beta chain features in type 1 diabetes. Study in general: Age, gender and cell yields were alike across patients and healthy donors. Analysis included roughly 100 million sorted cells drawn from all samples.

Expressed TCRB transcripts got sequenced, as all isolated RNA was reverse transcribed. Method: immunoSEQ multiplex PCR; TCRdb's copy keeps in-frame clones and lacks some. The sample consists of roughly 400,000 clones, around 10% of them appearing once. The CDR3 extends over 16 amino acids. The J segment lost 0 bases and the V segment lost 4 bases, leaving 2 bases of the junction unmatched. The germline V gene encodes CDR1 SGHRS and CDR2 YFSETQ. This clone has just a few counts. The target antigen is unknown. Study-level points and caveats: People with Type 1 diabetes carried modestly yet significantly shorter TCRB CDR3s in all four CD4+ subsets. PCR, the amplification step, might favor shorter templates, equally in patients and controls. Patients with type 1 diabetes carried fewer insertions and had more deletions at their VDJ junctions.

This TCR derives from a man between 25 and 39 years old with type 1 diabetes. The specimen was central memory CD4+ T cells from blood. This rearrangement joins TRBV5-1 to TRBJ2-6, with 9 positions matching TRBD1. The CDR3 DNA follows: TGCGCCAGCAGCCACAGGGGGCCCTCTGGGGCCAACGTCCTGACTTTC. Protein: CASSHRGPSGANVLTF.